Below, 12 T cell receptor beta chains from the same sample are listed, as sequenced in a study of neoadjuvant anti-PD-1 for oral cavity cancer. Libraries were prepared by immunoSEQ multiplex PCR; TCRdb keeps only in-frame clonotypes and omits some of them. The top ten clones hold approximately 2.5% of a sample with approximately 15,000 clones, approximately 65% of them seen once. Specimen: PBMCs, collected before nivolumab (anti-PD-1) treatment. These receptors came from a person aged 35 to 85 with oral cavity squamous cell carcinoma.

The rearrangement uses TRBV2 and TRBJ2-1; 15 bases match TRBD2. Germline V gene lookup returns CDR1 SNHLY and CDR2 FYNNEI. The CDR3 is 14 residues long. The V and J ends lost 6 bases and 8 bases, in that order; junction bases with no gene match: 2. The DNA for the CDR3 is TGTGCCAGCAGCGGGACTAGCGGGAGGCATGAGCAGTTCTTC. Its protein product is CASSGTSGRHEQFF.

This rearrangement joins TRBV6-5 to TRBJ2-7; TRBD1 aligns across 8 bases. Per germline, CDR1 MNHEY and CDR2 SVGAGI. This CDR3 region has 14 residues. V dropped 6 bases and J dropped 6; count of bases not matched to a gene: 10. The DNA of the CDR3 is TGTGCCAGCAGCGTCCGAGACAGGGGTCTCGAGCAGTACTTC. Translated, it gives CASSVRDRGLEQYF.

The rearrangement joins TRBV30 to TRBJ2-7; D gene uncertain. The CDR3 is made up of 11 amino acids. Germline V gene sequence: CDR1 GTSNPN, CDR2 SVGIG (reference sequence). V lost 1 base, J lost 4 bases, and 5 bases lay in between. The CDR3 spells CAWSGQYEQYF. CDR3 sequence (DNA): TGTGCCTGGAGTGGGCAGTACGAGCAGTACTTC.

The chain carries TRBV7-3 and TRBJ2-1; 9 bases fit TRBD2. V was clipped by 5 bases and J by 6 bases; unmatched bases: 8. This CDR3 has 15 amino acids. Germline V gene lookup returns CDR1 SGHTA and CDR2 FQGTGA. The CDR3 coding sequence is TGTGCCAGCAGCGTCCTAGCGGGAAGGGGCAATGAGCAGTTCTTC. This codes for CASSVLAGRGNEQFF. Supplemented by reference TRBV7-3 and TRBJ2-1, the full variable domain reads GAGVSQTPSNKVTEKGKYVELRCDPISGHTALYWYRQSLGQGPEFLIYFQGTGAADDSGLPNDRFFAVRPEGSVSTLKIQRTERGDSAVYLCASSVLAGRGNEQFFGPGTRLTVL.

The chain couples TRBV14 to TRBJ2-2; 7 bases are a match to TRBD1. CDR3 length equals 18 residues. V was pared by 5 bases and J by 3 bases, with 15 bases of the junction left unmatched. CDR1 SGHDN and CDR2 FVKESK come from the germline V gene. CDR3 loop: CASSARSPGTEYTGELFF. The CDR3 bases are TGTGCCAGCAGCGCAAGATCTCCCGGGACAGAGTACACCGGGGAGCTGTTTTTT.

J is TRBJ1-1 and V is TRBV25-1; D not certain. Germline lookup yields CDR1 MGHDK and CDR2 SYGVNS. The CDR3 spans 13 residues. Trimming removed 4 bases at V and 1 base at J, with 7 bases between. The chain's CDR3 is CASSVLENTEAFF. CDR3 nucleotides: TGTGCCAGCAGTGTCCTGGAGAACACTGAAGCTTTCTTT.

Only a few counts were recorded for this clone. Within the sample, other DNA sequences also encode this same CDR3. V is TRBV7-9 and J is TRBJ2-7; D not resolved. Trimming removed 0 bases at V and 2 bases at J, with 5 bases between. The CDR3 is 13 amino acids. Germline CDR1 is SEHNR and CDR2 is FQNEAQ (reference sequence). The CDR3 DNA follows: TGTGCCAGCAGCTTAGCAGGGACCTACGAGCAGTACTTC. Translating it yields CASSLAGTYEQYF.

The rearrangement joins TRBV20-1 to TRBJ2-7; D unresolved. V dropped 5 bases and J dropped 4 bases, with 6 bases sitting between them. The CDR3 is 10 residues long. Per the germline V gene, CDR1 is DFQATT and CDR2 is SNEGSKA (reference sequence). The CDR3 is CSAWGYEQYF. As DNA, the CDR3 is TGCAGTGCTTGGGGTTACGAGCAGTACTTC.

This clone was seen just once. CDR3 in amino acids: CASSLGETYGYTF. The DNA of the CDR3 is TGCGCCAGCAGCTTGGGAGAAACCTATGGCTACACCTTC. The chain employs TRBV5-1 and TRBJ1-2; no firm D call. V lost 0 bases and J lost 4, with 7 bases in between. Germline CDR1 is SGHRS and CDR2 is YFSETQ. The CDR3 is made up of 13 amino acids.

The chain has TRBV5-1 and TRBJ2-3, with 15 bases that match TRBD2. This CDR3 spans 17 amino acids. V gave up 4 bases and J gave up 4 bases; unmatched junction bases: 7. Germline values: CDR1 SGHRS, CDR2 YFSETQ. The CDR3 DNA reads TGCGCCAGCAGCGAGGGACTAGCGGGAGGAATGTCAGATACGCAGTATTTT. This codes for CASSEGLAGGMSDTQYF.

The chain uses TRBV6-6 and TRBJ2-5; D possibly corresponds to TRBD1 (6 bases). CDR3 length equals 14 residues. Germline V gene sequence: CDR1 MNHNY, CDR2 SVGAGI (reference sequence). V shed 0 bases and J shed 5 bases, with 10 bases lying between them. The CDR3 nucleotides are TGTGCCAGCAGTTACTCCGGCAGGGGTGAGACCCAGTACTTC. It codes for CASSYSGRGETQYF.

The chain links TRBV19 to TRBJ1-1; D gene unclear. Germline lookup yields CDR1 LNHDA and CDR2 SQIVND (reference sequence). Trimming left V 6 bases short and J 5 bases short, with 16 bases between. This CDR3 spans 14 amino acids. In DNA form, the CDR3 reads TGTGCCAGTAGAAAGTCGAGTCTGGGAACTGAAGCTTTCTTT. Its translation is CASRKSSLGTEAFF. The complete variable domain, with remaining parts taken from reference TRBV19 and TRBJ1-1, reads DGGITQSPKYLFRKEGQNVTLSCEQNLNHDAMYWYRQDPGQGLRLIYYSQIVNDFQKGDIAEGYSVSREKKESFPLTVTSAQKNPTAFYLCASRKSSLGTEAFFGQGTRLTVV.